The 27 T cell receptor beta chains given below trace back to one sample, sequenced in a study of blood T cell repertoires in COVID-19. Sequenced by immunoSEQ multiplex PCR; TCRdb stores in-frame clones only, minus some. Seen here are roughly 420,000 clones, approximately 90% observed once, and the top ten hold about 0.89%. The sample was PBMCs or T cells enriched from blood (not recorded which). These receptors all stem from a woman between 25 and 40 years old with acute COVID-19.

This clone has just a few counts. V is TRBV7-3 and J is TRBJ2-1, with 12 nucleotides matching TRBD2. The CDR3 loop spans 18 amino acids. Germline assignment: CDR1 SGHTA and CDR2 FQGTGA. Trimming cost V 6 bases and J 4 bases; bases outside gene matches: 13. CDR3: CASSSTSGGLGLYNEQFF. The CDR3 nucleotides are TGTGCCAGCAGTTCTACTAGCGGGGGGCTGGGACTTTACAATGAGCAGTTCTTC.

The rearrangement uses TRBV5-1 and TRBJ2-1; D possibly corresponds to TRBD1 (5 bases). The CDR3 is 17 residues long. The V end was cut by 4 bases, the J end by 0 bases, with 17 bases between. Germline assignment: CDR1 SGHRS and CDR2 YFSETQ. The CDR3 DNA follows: TGCGCCAGCAGCCCGACCCAGGGCGTCATCTCCTACAATGAGCAGTTCTTC. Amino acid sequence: CASSPTQGVISYNEQFF.

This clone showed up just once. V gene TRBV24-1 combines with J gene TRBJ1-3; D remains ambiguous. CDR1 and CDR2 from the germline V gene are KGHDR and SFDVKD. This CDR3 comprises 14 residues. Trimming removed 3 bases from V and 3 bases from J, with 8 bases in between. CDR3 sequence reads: CATSDESNGNTIYF. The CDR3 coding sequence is TGTGCCACCAGTGATGAGAGTAATGGAAACACCATATATTTT.

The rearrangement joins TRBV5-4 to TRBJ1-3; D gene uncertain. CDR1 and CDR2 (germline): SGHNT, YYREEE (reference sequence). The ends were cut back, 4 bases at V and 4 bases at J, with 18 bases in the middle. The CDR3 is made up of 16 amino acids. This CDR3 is CASSVHYSEKGNTIYF. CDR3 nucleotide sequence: TGTGCCAGCAGCGTCCATTACAGTGAAAAAGGAAACACCATATATTTT.

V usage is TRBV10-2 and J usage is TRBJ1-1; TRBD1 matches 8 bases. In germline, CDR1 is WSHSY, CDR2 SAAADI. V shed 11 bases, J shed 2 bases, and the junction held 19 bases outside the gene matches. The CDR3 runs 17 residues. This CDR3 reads CACETGTGKPSNTEAFF. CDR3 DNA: TGCGCCTGCGAAACCGGGACAGGAAAACCTTCTAACACTGAAGCTTTCTTT.

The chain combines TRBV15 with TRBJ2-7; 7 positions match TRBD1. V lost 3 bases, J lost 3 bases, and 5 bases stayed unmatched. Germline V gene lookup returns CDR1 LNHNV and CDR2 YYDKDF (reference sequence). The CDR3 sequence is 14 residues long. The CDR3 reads CATSSPGQSYEQYF. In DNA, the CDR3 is TGTGCCACCAGCAGTCCGGGACAGAGCTACGAGCAGTACTTC.

DNA for the CDR3: TGTGCCAGCAGCACCGGACAGTCCTTGAGCTCCTACGAGCAGTACTTC. Protein: CASSTGQSLSSYEQYF. The genes are TRBV5-6 and TRBJ2-7, with D possibly TRBD1 on 6 matching bases. CDR1 is SGHDT, CDR2 YYEEEE, per germline. The CDR3 runs 16 residues. Deletions cut 4 bases from V and 0 bases from J, with 17 bases between.

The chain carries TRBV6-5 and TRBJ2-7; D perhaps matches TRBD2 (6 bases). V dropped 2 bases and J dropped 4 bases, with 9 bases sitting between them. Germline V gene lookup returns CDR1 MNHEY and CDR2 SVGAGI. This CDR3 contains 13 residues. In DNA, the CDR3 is TGTGCCAGCAGTTACGAGGCGGGATACGAGCAGTACTTC. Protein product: CASSYEAGYEQYF.

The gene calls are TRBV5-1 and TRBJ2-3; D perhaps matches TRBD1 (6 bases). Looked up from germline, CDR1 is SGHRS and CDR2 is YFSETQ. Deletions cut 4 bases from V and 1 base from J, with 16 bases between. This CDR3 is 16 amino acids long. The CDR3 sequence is CASSPNPTGRTDTQYF. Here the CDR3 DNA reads TGCGCCAGCAGCCCTAACCCGACAGGCCGCACAGATACGCAGTATTTT. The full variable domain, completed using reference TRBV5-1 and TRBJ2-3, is KAGVTQTPRYLIKTRGQQVTLSCSPISGHRSVSWYQQTPGQGLQFLFEYFSETQRNKGNFPGRFSGRQFSNSRSEMNVSTLELGDSALYLCASSPNPTGRTDTQYFGPGTRLTVL.

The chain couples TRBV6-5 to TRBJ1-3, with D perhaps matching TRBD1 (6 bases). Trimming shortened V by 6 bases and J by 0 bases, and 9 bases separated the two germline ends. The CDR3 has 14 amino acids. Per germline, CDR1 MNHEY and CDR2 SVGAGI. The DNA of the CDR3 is TGTGCCAGCAGGGGGACAAGCTCTGGAAACACCATATATTTT. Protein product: CASRGTSSGNTIYF.

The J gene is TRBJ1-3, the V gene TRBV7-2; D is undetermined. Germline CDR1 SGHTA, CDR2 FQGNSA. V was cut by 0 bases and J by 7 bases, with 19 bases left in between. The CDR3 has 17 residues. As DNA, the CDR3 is TGTGCCAGCAGCTTAGCGCATAAAGCCCCTAAGCGGAACACCATATATTTT. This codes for CASSLAHKAPKRNTIYF.

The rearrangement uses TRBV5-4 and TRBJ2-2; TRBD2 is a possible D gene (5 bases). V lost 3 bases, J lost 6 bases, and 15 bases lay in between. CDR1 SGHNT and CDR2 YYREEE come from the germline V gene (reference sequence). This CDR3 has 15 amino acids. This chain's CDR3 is CASSSRETTAGELFF. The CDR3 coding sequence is TGTGCCAGCAGCTCCCGGGAAACAACGGCCGGGGAGCTGTTTTTT.

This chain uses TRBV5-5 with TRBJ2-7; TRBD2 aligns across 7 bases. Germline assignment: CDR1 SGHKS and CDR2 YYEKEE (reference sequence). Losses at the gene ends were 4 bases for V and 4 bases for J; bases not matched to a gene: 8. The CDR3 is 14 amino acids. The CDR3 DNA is TGTGCCAGCAGCCTAGGCCGGGGGGTATACGAGCAGTACTTC. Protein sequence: CASSLGRGVYEQYF.

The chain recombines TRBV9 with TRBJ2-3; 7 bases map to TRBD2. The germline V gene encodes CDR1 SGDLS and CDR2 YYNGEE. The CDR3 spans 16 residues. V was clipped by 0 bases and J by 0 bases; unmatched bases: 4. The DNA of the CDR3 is TGTGCCAGCAGCGTAGACGGCGGGGGAAGCACAGATACGCAGTATTTT. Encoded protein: CASSVDGGGSTDTQYF.

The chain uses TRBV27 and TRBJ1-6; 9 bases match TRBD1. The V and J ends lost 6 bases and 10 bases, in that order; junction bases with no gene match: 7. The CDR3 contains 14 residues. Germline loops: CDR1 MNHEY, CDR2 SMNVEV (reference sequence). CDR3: CASRIQGAHSPLHF. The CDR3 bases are TGTGCCAGCAGGATACAGGGGGCCCACTCACCCCTCCACTTT.

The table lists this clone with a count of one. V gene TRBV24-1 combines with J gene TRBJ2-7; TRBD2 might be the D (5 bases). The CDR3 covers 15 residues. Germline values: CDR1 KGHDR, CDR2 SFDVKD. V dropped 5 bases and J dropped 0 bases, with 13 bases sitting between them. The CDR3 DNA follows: TGTGCCACCAGTGTACGGCTAGCCAGCTCCTACGAGCAGTACTTC. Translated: CATSVRLASSYEQYF.

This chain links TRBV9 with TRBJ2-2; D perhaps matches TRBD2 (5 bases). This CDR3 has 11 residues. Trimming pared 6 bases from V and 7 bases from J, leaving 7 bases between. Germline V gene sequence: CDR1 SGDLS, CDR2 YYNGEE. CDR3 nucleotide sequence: TGTGCCAGCACTGGGAGCGGGGAGCTGTTTTTT. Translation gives CASTGSGELFF.

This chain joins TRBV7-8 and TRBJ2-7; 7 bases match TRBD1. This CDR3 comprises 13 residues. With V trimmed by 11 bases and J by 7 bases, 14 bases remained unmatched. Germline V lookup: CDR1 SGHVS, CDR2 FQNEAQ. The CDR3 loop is CARVPGQSREQYF. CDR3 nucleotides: TGTGCCCGCGTCCCGGGACAGTCCCGGGAGCAGTACTTC.

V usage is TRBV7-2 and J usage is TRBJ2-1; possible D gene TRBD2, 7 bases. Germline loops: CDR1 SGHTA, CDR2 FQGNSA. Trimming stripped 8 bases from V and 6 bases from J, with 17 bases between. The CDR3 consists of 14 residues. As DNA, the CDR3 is TGTGCCAGCGGGGGGGCTTATACCCCCAATGAGCAGTTCTTC. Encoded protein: CASGGAYTPNEQFF.

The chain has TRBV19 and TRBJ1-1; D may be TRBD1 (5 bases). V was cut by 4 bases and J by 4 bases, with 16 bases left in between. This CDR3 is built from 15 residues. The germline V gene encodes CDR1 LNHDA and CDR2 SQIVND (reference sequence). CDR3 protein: CASSTPGLGFTEAFF. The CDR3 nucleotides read TGTGCCAGTAGTACTCCGGGACTGGGATTCACTGAAGCTTTCTTT.

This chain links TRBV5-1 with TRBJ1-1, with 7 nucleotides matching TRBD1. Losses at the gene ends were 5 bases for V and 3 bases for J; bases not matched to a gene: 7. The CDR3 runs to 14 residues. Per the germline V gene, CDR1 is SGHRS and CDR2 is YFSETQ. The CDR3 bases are TGCGCCAGCAGAGAGAACAGGGGCGACACTGAAGCTTTCTTT. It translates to CASRENRGDTEAFF.

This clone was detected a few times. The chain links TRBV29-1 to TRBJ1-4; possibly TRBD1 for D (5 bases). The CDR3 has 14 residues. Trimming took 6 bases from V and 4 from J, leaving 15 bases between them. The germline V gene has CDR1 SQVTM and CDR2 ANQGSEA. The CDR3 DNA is TGCAGCGTGGGCGGGGGAGGTTTTAATGAAAAACTGTTTTTT. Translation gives CSVGGGGFNEKLFF. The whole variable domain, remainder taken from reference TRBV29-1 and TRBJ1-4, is SAVISQKPSRDICQRGTSLTIQCQVDSQVTMMFWYRQQPGQSLTLIATANQGSEATYESGFVIDKFPISRPNLTFSTLTVSNMSPEDSSIYLCSVGGGGFNEKLFFGSGTQLSVL.

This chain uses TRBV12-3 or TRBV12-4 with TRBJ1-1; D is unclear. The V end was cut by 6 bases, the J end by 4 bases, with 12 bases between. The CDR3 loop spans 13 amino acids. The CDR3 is CASSLGVFTEAFF. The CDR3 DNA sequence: TGTGCCAGCAGCCTGGGAGTTTTCACTGAAGCTTTCTTT.

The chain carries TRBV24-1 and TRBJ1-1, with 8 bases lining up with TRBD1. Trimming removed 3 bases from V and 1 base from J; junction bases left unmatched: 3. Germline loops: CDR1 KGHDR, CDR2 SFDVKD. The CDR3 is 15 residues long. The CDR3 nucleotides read TGTGCCACCAGTGATATGGGACAGGCGAACACTGAAGCTTTCTTT. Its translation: CATSDMGQANTEAFF.

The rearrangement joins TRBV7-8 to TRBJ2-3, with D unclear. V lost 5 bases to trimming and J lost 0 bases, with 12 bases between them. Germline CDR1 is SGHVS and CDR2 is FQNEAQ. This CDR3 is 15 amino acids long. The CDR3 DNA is TGTGCCAGCAGCGTGACGGAGAAGAGCACAGATACGCAGTATTTT. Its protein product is CASSVTEKSTDTQYF.

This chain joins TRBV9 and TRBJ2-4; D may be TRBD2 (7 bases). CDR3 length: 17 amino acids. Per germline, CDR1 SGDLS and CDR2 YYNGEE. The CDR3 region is CAKLRGPGSLAKNIQYF. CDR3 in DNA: TGTGCTAAACTGCGGGGGCCTGGCTCGCTAGCCAAAAACATTCAGTACTTC. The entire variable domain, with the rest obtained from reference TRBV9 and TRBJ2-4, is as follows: DSGVTQTPKHLITATGQRVTLRCSPRSGDLSVYWYQQSLDQGLQFLIQYYNGEERAKGNILERFSAQQFPDLHSELNLSSLELGDSALYFCAKLRGPGSLAKNIQYFGAGTRLSVL.

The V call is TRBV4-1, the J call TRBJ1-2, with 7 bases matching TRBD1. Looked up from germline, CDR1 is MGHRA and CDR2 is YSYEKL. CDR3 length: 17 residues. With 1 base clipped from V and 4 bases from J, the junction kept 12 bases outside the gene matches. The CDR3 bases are TGCGCCAGCAGCCAAGGGGGACAGCGGAGGACAAGCTATGGCTACACCTTC. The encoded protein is CASSQGGQRRTSYGYTF.